One and the same sample provided the 18 T cell receptor beta chains below, sequenced in a study of blood T cell repertoires in COVID-19. Here immunoSEQ multiplex PCR was the method, and the copy in TCRdb shows in-frame clones only, minus some. This table has fewer than 200,000 clones, 77% appearing once. What was sequenced was peripheral blood. These receptors were collected from a man aged 65 to 79 with acute or convalescent COVID-19.

The chain links TRBV2 to TRBJ1-3; D is undetermined. Trimming stripped 8 bases from V and 0 bases from J, with 8 bases between. Per the germline V gene, CDR1 is SNHLY and CDR2 is FYNNEI. CDR3 length: 13 amino acids. The CDR3 DNA reads TGTGCCAGCGTACAGAGCTCTGGAAACACCATATATTTT. It is translated as CASVQSSGNTIYF.

This clone was detected a few times. The chain carries TRBV5-1 and TRBJ2-2; 7 nucleotides align to TRBD1. CDR1 and CDR2 from the germline V gene are SGHRS and YFSETQ. The CDR3 contains 16 residues. With 4 bases clipped from V and 2 bases from J, the junction kept 8 bases outside the gene matches. CDR3 amino acids: CASSIGQVTNTGELFF. The CDR3 bases are TGCGCCAGCAGCATAGGACAGGTTACCAACACCGGGGAGCTGTTTTTT. The variable domain in full, with the rest retrieved from reference TRBV5-1 and TRBJ2-2, is KAGVTQTPRYLIKTRGQQVTLSCSPISGHRSVSWYQQTPGQGLQFLFEYFSETQRNKGNFPGRFSGRQFSNSRSEMNVSTLELGDSALYLCASSIGQVTNTGELFFGEGSRLTVL.

This clone was recorded only once. The rearrangement uses TRBV5-5 and TRBJ1-6; 8 bases align to TRBD1. Per the germline V gene, CDR1 is SGHKS and CDR2 is YYEKEE (reference sequence). With V trimmed by 8 bases and J by 5 bases, 6 bases remained unmatched. The CDR3 spans 14 residues. The DNA of the CDR3 is TGTGCCAGTCGGACAGGGCCTAATAATTCACCCCTCCACTTT. This encodes CASRTGPNNSPLHF.

V usage is TRBV11-2 and J usage is TRBJ2-1; 12 bases agree with TRBD2. V dropped 8 bases and J dropped 4; count of bases not matched to a gene: 6. This CDR3 has 15 amino acids. Germline CDR1 reads SGHAT; CDR2 reads FQNNGV. The CDR3 region has the DNA TGTGCCAGCGGGCCCGGGACTAGCGGGTACAATGAGCAGTTCTTC. Protein: CASGPGTSGYNEQFF.

V usage is TRBV28 and J usage is TRBJ1-3, with D perhaps matching TRBD1 (6 bases). V was trimmed by 8 bases and J by 4 bases, leaving 12 bases between them. The V gene's germline CDR1 is MDHEN and CDR2 SYDVKM. This CDR3 is 13 amino acids long. The CDR3 reads CASLSGDGNTIYF. In nucleotides, the CDR3 is TGTGCCAGCTTGTCAGGGGACGGAAACACCATATATTTT.

The V and J genes are TRBV6-5 and TRBJ1-2; D uncertain. There are 12 residues in the CDR3. V lost 8 bases and J 4 bases, leaving 11 bases between the germline ends. Per the germline V gene, CDR1 is MNHEY and CDR2 is SVGAGI. CDR3 bases: TGTGCCAGCGGCCTTCTGGTCTATGGCTACACCTTC. Translating it yields CASGLLVYGYTF.

The genes are TRBV28 and TRBJ1-1; 7 bases align to TRBD1. The germline V gene has CDR1 MDHEN and CDR2 SYDVKM. The CDR3 consists of 12 residues. The V gene end was trimmed by 6 bases and the J gene end by 7 bases; junction bases not matched to a gene: 5. The CDR3 bases are TGTGCCAGCAGAACAGGGGTTAATGAAGCTTTCTTT. It yields the protein CASRTGVNEAFF.

The chain recombines TRBV18 with TRBJ1-2; tentatively, D is TRBD1 (5 bases). Germline values: CDR1 KGHSH, CDR2 LQKENI. V dropped 3 bases and J dropped 6 bases, with 17 bases sitting between them. The CDR3 consists of 15 residues. CDR3 bases: TGTGCCAGCTCACCGTCTAGACAGATCGGAGATGGCTACACCTTC. It codes for CASSPSRQIGDGYTF.

This clone was seen only a few times. The chain is built from TRBV28 and TRBJ1-5; D remains ambiguous. There are 14 residues in the CDR3. Trimming cost V 6 bases and J 8 bases, with 17 bases left between them. In germline, CDR1 is MDHEN, CDR2 SYDVKM. The CDR3 bases are TGTGCCAGCAGCTTAGAGCCAGCGTCGGAGCCCCAGCATTTT. Protein sequence: CASSLEPASEPQHF.

The J gene is TRBJ2-7, the V gene TRBV4-3; the match to TRBD1 covers 10 bases. The junction had 8 bases not matched to a gene; V was cut back by 0 bases and J by 6 bases. Germline V CDR1 and CDR2: LGHNA, YSLEER. The CDR3 length is 16 residues. The CDR3 is CASSQESRDRGSEQYF. Written as DNA, the CDR3 is TGCGCCAGCAGCCAAGAGAGCCGGGACAGGGGTTCCGAGCAGTACTTC.

The CDR3 region is CASSSLAGENEQFF. The CDR3 DNA reads TGTGCCAGTAGTAGTCTAGCGGGGGAGAATGAGCAGTTCTTC. The V call is TRBV19, the J call TRBJ2-1; 10 bases are shared with TRBD2. Germline-derived CDR1 and CDR2 are LNHDA and SQIVND (reference sequence). CDR3 size: 14 residues. With 4 bases clipped from V and 7 bases from J, the junction kept 4 bases outside the gene matches.

The rearrangement uses TRBV5-6 and TRBJ1-2; 8 nucleotides align to TRBD1. The V gene end was trimmed by 3 bases and the J gene end by 4 bases; junction bases not matched to a gene: 5. This CDR3 is built from 14 residues. Germline CDR1 SGHDT, CDR2 YYEEEE. DNA of the CDR3: TGTGCCAGCAGCTCGTCAGGGGGCCGCTATGGCTACACCTTC. This codes for CASSSSGGRYGYTF.

The chain has TRBV7-2 and TRBJ1-2, with D possibly matching TRBD1 (6 bases). Germline CDR1 SGHTA, CDR2 FQGNSA. Trimming took off 5 bases at V and 7 bases at J, with 17 bases between the two ends. CDR3 length equals 14 residues. This chain's CDR3 is CASSALQGFFGYTF. The CDR3 DNA follows: TGTGCCAGCAGCGCTTTACAGGGATTCTTTGGCTACACCTTC. Complete variable domain (other parts from reference TRBV7-2 and TRBJ1-2): GAGVSQSPSNKVTEKGKDVELRCDPISGHTALYWYRQSLGQGLEFLIYFQGNSAPDKSGLPSDRFSAERTGGSVSTLTIQRTQQEDSAVYLCASSALQGFFGYTFGSGTRLTVV.

Only one count was recorded for this clone. This chain's CDR3 is CAISYPGQGASNGYTF. CDR3 bases: TGTGCCATCAGCTATCCGGGACAGGGTGCTTCCAATGGCTACACCTTC. This chain uses TRBV10-3 with TRBJ1-2; 9 bases line up with TRBD1. The CDR3 covers 16 residues. The V and J ends lost 6 bases and 6 bases, in that order; junction bases with no gene match: 14. From germline, CDR1 is ENHRY and CDR2 SYGVKD.

CDR3 nucleotides: TGTGCCAGTAGCAGTATGGGTAGAGGGAACCAGCGGACCCAGTACTTC. Its protein product is CASSSMGRGNQRTQYF. The chain recombines TRBV19 with TRBJ2-5; possibly TRBD2 for D (5 bases). The CDR3 is 16 amino acids. Germline CDR1 and CDR2: LNHDA and SQIVND (reference sequence). Trimming left V 6 bases short and J 7 bases short, with 24 bases between.

The chain is built from TRBV3-1 (or the pseudogene TRBV3-2) and TRBJ1-1, with D tentatively TRBD1 (6 bases). The CDR3 runs to 14 residues. Germline V lookup: CDR1 LGHDT, CDR2 YNNKEL (reference sequence). Deletions cut 4 bases from V and 11 bases from J, with 20 bases between. In DNA, the CDR3 is TGTGCCAGCAGCCCCATATCCCCACAGGGATCGGCTTTCTTT. Its protein is CASSPISPQGSAFF.

This clone was recorded many times. The chain is built from TRBV19 and TRBJ1-1, with D possibly matching TRBD1 (6 bases). The CDR3 has 15 residues. Germline assignment: CDR1 LNHDA and CDR2 SQIVND (reference sequence). V was clipped by 7 bases and J by 4 bases, with 19 bases between them. Written as DNA, the CDR3 is TGTGCCAGTATTTCGCAGGGGTTTCTAGGCACTGAAGCTTTCTTT. Translated: CASISQGFLGTEAFF.

The chain couples TRBV1 to TRBJ2-7; the table's D call, TRBD2, was not checked against the DNA. TRBV1 is reported as a pseudogene. This CDR3 spans 18 amino acids. The DNA for the CDR3 is TGCACCAGCAGCGATCAGCCCCAATCTTACCGCCCTTCGGGTGAGCAGTACTTC. Translated: CTSSDQPQSYRPSGEQYF.